These 26 T cell receptor beta chains came from one sample sequenced in a study of blood T cell repertoires in COVID-19. Produced via immunoSEQ multiplex PCR; TCRdb's table is partial and in-frame only. The table shows about 55,000 clones, with 75% to 95% occurring only once. Sequencing was performed on peripheral blood. The source of these receptors is a human donor with active COVID-19. The donor label of this sample is uncertain.

The rearrangement links TRBV30 to TRBJ2-7; 10 nucleotides match TRBD1. This CDR3 is built from 17 residues. The germline CDR1 and CDR2 sequences are GTSNPN and SVGIG (reference sequence). The V gene end was trimmed by 1 base and the J gene end by 1 base; junction bases not matched to a gene: 10. CDR3 sequence reads: CAWSGANRDRGSYEQYF. CDR3 DNA sequence: TGTGCCTGGAGTGGGGCCAACCGGGACAGGGGTTCCTACGAGCAGTACTTC.

This clone was found once. The chain has TRBV19 and TRBJ1-1, with D possibly being TRBD1 (6 bases). The CDR3 totals 15 residues. Germline V gene lookup returns CDR1 LNHDA and CDR2 SQIVND (reference sequence). The V end was cut by 4 bases, the J end by 6 bases, with 18 bases between. The CDR3 reads CASSTLPGQVAEAFF. The CDR3 DNA sequence: TGTGCCAGTAGTACTCTCCCGGGACAAGTCGCTGAAGCTTTCTTT.

V and J are TRBV3-1 (or the pseudogene TRBV3-2) and TRBJ2-7; a weak D match, TRBD2 (5 bases). V lost 4 bases and J 0 bases, leaving 16 bases between the germline ends. The V gene's germline CDR1 is LGHDT and CDR2 YNNKEL (reference sequence). The CDR3 extends over 16 amino acids. The CDR3 sequence is CASSLLVGMNSYEQYF. CDR3 nucleotides: TGTGCCAGCAGCCTCCTCGTCGGGATGAACTCCTACGAGCAGTACTTC.

The V call is TRBV7-2, the J call TRBJ2-3, with D perhaps TRBD2 (6 bases). The CDR3 has 18 residues. The ends were cut back, 0 bases at V and 2 bases at J, with 18 bases in the middle. The germline CDR1 and CDR2 sequences are SGHTA and FQGNSA. The CDR3 DNA reads as TGTGCCAGCAGCTTAGCCCCCGCTAGCGCATTATTCACAGATACGCAGTATTTT. The encoded protein is CASSLAPASALFTDTQYF.

This clone has only one observation. This sequence joins TRBV11-2 and TRBJ1-2; 9 bases match TRBD1. V dropped 5 bases and J dropped 3; count of bases not matched to a gene: 7. Germline V gene lookup returns CDR1 SGHAT and CDR2 FQNNGV. The CDR3 consists of 15 residues. The CDR3 region is CASSPTGGAYYGYTF. The CDR3 DNA reads as TGTGCCAGCAGCCCAACAGGGGGCGCTTACTATGGCTACACCTTC.

This chain joins TRBV6-5 and TRBJ2-7, with 9 nucleotides matching TRBD2. The V gene's germline CDR1 is MNHEY and CDR2 SVGAGI. The CDR3 length is 13 residues. J gave up 4 bases and V 10 bases, and 8 bases lay outside the gene matches. CDR3 DNA sequence: TGTGCCACCAGACTAGCGGAGCCGTACGAGCAGTACTTC. This translates into CATRLAEPYEQYF.

This clone is large (0.1 to 1%). The chain combines TRBV5-4 with TRBJ2-1, with 7 bases fitting TRBD2. CDR3 length: 12 amino acids. Trimming at V came to 5 bases and at J to 8 bases, leaving 4 bases not matched to a gene. Germline V gives CDR1 SGHNT, CDR2 YYREEE (reference sequence). CDR3 DNA sequence: TGTGCCAGCAGGACGGGGGGTGATGAGCAGTTCTTC. This encodes CASRTGGDEQFF.

The V gene is TRBV11-2, the J gene TRBJ2-5, with D perhaps TRBD1 (5 bases). The CDR3 has 13 amino acids. Germline-derived CDR1 and CDR2 are SGHAT and FQNNGV. Trimming stripped 5 bases from V and 1 base from J, with 8 bases between. CDR3 region: CASSETVQETQYF. The CDR3 DNA sequence: TGTGCCAGCAGCGAGACAGTCCAAGAGACCCAGTACTTC.

CDR3: CASSLAPTGMGNQPQHF. The CDR3, as DNA: TGTGCCAGCAGCTTAGCCCCAACAGGGATGGGGAATCAGCCCCAGCATTTT. V usage is TRBV7-2 and J usage is TRBJ1-5; weak D call: TRBD1 (6 bases). Trimming took off 0 bases at V and 4 bases at J, with 16 bases between the two ends. The CDR3 is 17 amino acids. Germline CDR1 reads SGHTA; CDR2 reads FQGNSA.

The chain's CDR3 is CASRGTGDFATNEKLFF. The CDR3 DNA follows: TGCGCCAGCAGGGGGACAGGGGACTTTGCAACTAATGAAAAACTGTTTTTT. This chain connects TRBV10-2 to TRBJ1-4; TRBD1 matches at 10 bases. V dropped 6 bases and J dropped 0; count of bases not matched to a gene: 7. This CDR3 spans 17 amino acids. Germline values: CDR1 WSHSY, CDR2 SAAADI.

For this clone: One end of the junction is discordant with germline, which a read error may explain. V usage is TRBV6-5 and J usage is TRBJ2-3; D is ambiguous. Germline loops: CDR1 MNHEY, CDR2 SVGAGI. This CDR3 contains 11 residues. The CDR3 DNA sequence: TGTGCCAGCAGTTACTCGAGTTCTAGTTCCTTT. As protein: CASSYSSSSSF.

The J gene is TRBJ1-1, the V gene TRBV6-2 or TRBV6-3; TRBD1 might be the D (6 bases). V lost 0 bases and J 0 bases, leaving 11 bases between the germline ends. Germline V gene sequence: CDR1 MNHEY, CDR2 SVGEGT. There are 16 residues in the CDR3. CDR3 in DNA: TGTGCCAGCAGTTACTCGAGGACAGACTTGAACACTGAAGCTTTCTTT. This codes for CASSYSRTDLNTEAFF.

This rearrangement joins TRBV6-2 or TRBV6-3 to TRBJ2-7; TRBD1 is a possible D gene (5 bases). The germline gives CDR1 MNHEY, CDR2 SVGEGT. Trimming removed 0 bases from V and 3 bases from J, with 6 bases in between. This CDR3 region has 13 residues. The chain's CDR3 is CASSYSGDYEQYV. In DNA, the CDR3 is TGTGCCAGCAGTTACTCAGGGGACTACGAGCAGTACGTC.

The V call is TRBV12-3 or TRBV12-4, the J call TRBJ1-2; D is unclear. This CDR3 has 11 residues. The V gene lost 8 bases and the J gene lost 9 bases, with 13 bases spanning the gap. The CDR3 region has the DNA TGTGCCAGCCGGAGCGATTTAAGCTACACCTTC. Residues: CASRSDLSYTF.

The rearrangement joins TRBV11-2 to TRBJ2-5; the match to TRBD2 covers 12 bases. From germline, CDR1 is SGHAT and CDR2 FQNNGV. The CDR3 consists of 15 residues. J lost 4 bases, V lost 6 bases, and 6 bases had no gene match. The CDR3 loop is CASRRLAGDRETQYF. The DNA of the CDR3 is TGTGCCAGCAGAAGACTAGCGGGAGACAGAGAGACCCAGTACTTC.

J is TRBJ1-6 and V is TRBV7-2; TRBD1 aligns across 8 bases. CDR1 and CDR2 from the germline V gene are SGHTA and FQGNSA. This CDR3 comprises 13 residues. With V trimmed by 8 bases and J by 10 bases, 7 bases remained unmatched. For the CDR3, the DNA is TGTGCCAGCCGTAACAGGGGGGACTCACCCCTCCACTTT. Translating it yields CASRNRGDSPLHF.

The J gene is TRBJ1-3, the V gene TRBV3-1 (or the pseudogene TRBV3-2); D not resolved. V lost 0 bases and J 0 bases, leaving 6 bases between the germline ends. Germline V gene data show CDR1 as LGHDT and CDR2 as YNNKEL (reference sequence). The CDR3 is 15 amino acids. The CDR3 protein is CASSQEQFSGNTIYF. The DNA of the CDR3 is TGTGCCAGCAGCCAAGAACAGTTCTCTGGAAACACCATATATTTT.

As DNA, the CDR3 is TGTGCCAGCAGCCGTCAGACAGGGGTCGGAAATGGCTACACCTTC. Translated: CASSRQTGVGNGYTF. The chain is built from TRBV9 and TRBJ1-2; 8 nucleotides agree with TRBD1. V trimming: 4 bases; J trimming: 6 bases; junction bases outside the gene matches: 11. In germline, CDR1 is SGDLS, CDR2 YYNGEE. The CDR3 runs 15 residues.

V is TRBV5-6 and J is TRBJ2-3; 8 nucleotides line up with TRBD2. CDR1 and CDR2 (germline): SGHDT, YYEEEE. The CDR3 consists of 17 residues. J lost 5 bases, V lost 1 base, and 12 bases had no gene match. The CDR3 spells CASSLFGGGRMEDTQYF. The CDR3 DNA reads TGTGCCAGCAGCTTGTTCGGGGGCGGGAGGATGGAAGATACGCAGTATTTT.

In this sample, this clone turned up once. The chain joins TRBV4-3 to TRBJ2-5; 12 nucleotides match TRBD1. With 4 bases clipped from V and 5 bases from J, the junction kept 5 bases outside the gene matches. Per the germline V gene, CDR1 is LGHNA and CDR2 is YSLEER. The length of the CDR3 is 15 residues. The CDR3 DNA is TGCGCCAGCAGCCTCGGGACAGGGGGCGAGGAGACCCAGTACTTC. Translation: CASSLGTGGEETQYF.

The V gene is TRBV6-1, the J gene TRBJ1-6; no firm D call. The germline V gene has CDR1 MNHNS and CDR2 SASEGT. Trimming took 3 bases from V and 0 from J, leaving 6 bases between them. The CDR3 runs to 15 residues. The CDR3, as DNA: TGTGCCAGCAGTGAGGGCAGCTCCTATAATTCACCCCTCCACTTT. Translating gives CASSEGSSYNSPLHF.

The genes are TRBV29-1 and TRBJ1-1; D remains ambiguous. Germline CDR1 SQVTM, CDR2 ANQGSEA. V gave up 5 bases and J gave up 8 bases, with 15 bases separating them. This CDR3 has 12 amino acids. The CDR3 nucleotides are TGCAGCGTTCACGGGAAAAGTGAAGAAGCTTTCTTT. Protein sequence: CSVHGKSEEAFF.

The chain employs TRBV19 and TRBJ2-7; tentatively, D is TRBD1 (6 bases). From germline, CDR1 is LNHDA and CDR2 SQIVND (reference sequence). The CDR3 runs to 16 residues. V was pared by 2 bases and J by 4 bases, with 18 bases between. This CDR3 is CASSIRTGIPSYEQYF. CDR3 nucleotides: TGTGCCAGTAGTATAAGAACAGGGATCCCAAGTTACGAGCAGTACTTC. The whole variable domain, remainder taken from reference TRBV19 and TRBJ2-7, is DGGITQSPKYLFRKEGQNVTLSCEQNLNHDAMYWYRQDPGQGLRLIYYSQIVNDFQKGDIAEGYSVSREKKESFPLTVTSAQKNPTAFYLCASSIRTGIPSYEQYFGPGTRLTVT.

This clone was counted a single time. The rearrangement joins TRBV5-4 to TRBJ2-7, with a possible D match to TRBD2 (5 bases). V lost 0 bases, J lost 4 bases, and 8 bases lay in between. The CDR3 covers 13 residues. Germline V gene lookup returns CDR1 SGHNT and CDR2 YYREEE (reference sequence). CDR3 nucleotides: TGTGCCAGCAGCTTGGCGGGGAGATACGAGCAGTACTTC. It codes for CASSLAGRYEQYF. The variable domain in full, completed from reference TRBV5-4 and TRBJ2-7, reads ETGVTQSPTHLIKTRGQQVTLRCSSQSGHNTVSWYQQALGQGPQFIFQYYREEENGRGNFPPRFSGLQFPNYSSELNVNALELDDSALYLCASSLAGRYEQYFGPGTRLTVT.

This sequence joins TRBV10-3 and TRBJ2-5; 9 nucleotides match TRBD2. This CDR3 spans 15 amino acids. Germline-derived CDR1 and CDR2 are ENHRY and SYGVKD. The V and J ends lost 3 bases and 2 bases, in that order; junction bases with no gene match: 4. CDR3: CAISDPSGEQETQYF. The CDR3 coding sequence is TGTGCCATCAGTGACCCTAGCGGGGAACAAGAGACCCAGTACTTC.

This clone showed up just a few times. The CDR3 DNA is TGTGCCAGCAGCTTAGCCCTGGACAGGGAGCAGTACGTC. Residues: CASSLALDREQYV. This rearrangement joins TRBV11-2 to TRBJ2-7; 7 nucleotides line up with TRBD1. Germline V gene sequence: CDR1 SGHAT, CDR2 FQNNGV. V trimming: 1 base; J trimming: 7 bases; junction bases outside the gene matches: 4. CDR3 size: 13 residues.